The clone carrying this T cell receptor (beta chain) was recorded many times. The antigen is not known. The CDR3 runs 14 residues. From germline, CDR1 is SGDLS and CDR2 YYNGEE. Trimming stripped 2 bases from V and 4 bases from J, with 10 bases between. Patients affected by ophthalmopathy presented a Clinical Activity Score of at least 3, a NOSPECS grade of at least 4, and disease duration below 3 months. Diagnoses were established using clinical symptoms, serum thyroxine and TRAb, thyroid ultrasound and orbital computed tomography. The CDR3 regions of TCR beta were amplified from RNA transcripts. Researchers ran a first-round RT-PCR on the TCR CDR3 using the HTBI primer set. MiXCR, run by TCRdb on the multiplex PCR reads, gives a single entry per CDR3 protein. This sample has around 290,000 distinct CDR3 sequences, with about a sixth found just once. This sample is drawn from a study of T cells in Graves' hyperthyroidism and ophthalmopathy. Study-wide background: The blood sample was taken at first diagnosis, before treatment began. Points from the study as a whole: In the analysis, a 13 V-J model separated ophthalmopathy from stable hyperthyroidism.

Sequenced input: blood. This clonotype was sampled from a woman aged 60-75 years with Graves' ophthalmopathy. The V call is TRBV9, the J call TRBJ1-5, with D tentatively TRBD1 (6 bases). CDR3 amino acids: CASSVGDKNQPQHF. Here the CDR3 DNA reads TGTGCCAGCAGCGTCGGGGACAAAAATCAGCCCCAGCATTTT.